The entry below gives a single TCR beta chain sequence along with its context. No antigen is known for it. Pooled together were second doses at about 4 or about 12 weeks. These data are taken from a study of T cell responses to AZD1222 COVID-19 vaccine. Generated by immunoSEQ multiplex PCR, the TCRdb table keeps only in-frame clones and is missing some. The repertoire holds 150,000 to 200,000 clones, with 88% as singletons. CDR1 and CDR2 (germline): MDHEN, SYDVKM. This CDR3 has 17 residues. Trimming cost V 7 bases and J 6 bases; bases outside gene matches: 15. Study-wide results and caveats: Clonal diversity may have been underestimated in mostly white British donors.

The receptor was isolated from an adult who received the AZD1222 COVID-19 vaccine. The chain carries TRBV28 and TRBJ2-1; 10 nucleotides agree with TRBD2. Sequenced here: peripheral blood, sampled 28 days after the second AZD1222 dose. The CDR3 DNA is TGTGCCAGCACCGAGCTAGCGGGAGAGGGGCTCGCCAATGAGCAGTTCTTC. Encoded protein: CASTELAGEGLANEQFF.